The source of this T cell receptor beta chain is a study of CXCR3-negative and CXCR3-positive naive CD8 T cells. Turning to this clonotype: Its antigen is unknown.

Carrying UMI labels, the TRB cDNA libraries were prepared through 5' RACE. TCRdb re-called the 5' RACE reads and gives one entry per CDR3 protein, without DNA. The listing contains 120,000 or so distinct CDR3 sequences. CDR3 length: 14 residues. From germline, CDR1 is DFQATT and CDR2 SNEGSKA (reference sequence). Study findings and constraints: Comparison of naive cells showed more hydrophobic TRB CDR3s in CXCR3-positive than in CXCR3-negative naive cells.

The gene calls are TRBV20-1 and TRBJ1-1. The receptor comes from a human donor in good health. Some clones in this sample may be carry-over from other donors' samples. The sequenced sample consisted of naive CXCR3+ CD8+ T cells from blood. The subset denotes: CD45RO-CCR7+CD27+CD95- naive CD8+ T cells expressing CXCR3 (TNR3+). CDR3 sequence: CSARGYGLNTEAFF.